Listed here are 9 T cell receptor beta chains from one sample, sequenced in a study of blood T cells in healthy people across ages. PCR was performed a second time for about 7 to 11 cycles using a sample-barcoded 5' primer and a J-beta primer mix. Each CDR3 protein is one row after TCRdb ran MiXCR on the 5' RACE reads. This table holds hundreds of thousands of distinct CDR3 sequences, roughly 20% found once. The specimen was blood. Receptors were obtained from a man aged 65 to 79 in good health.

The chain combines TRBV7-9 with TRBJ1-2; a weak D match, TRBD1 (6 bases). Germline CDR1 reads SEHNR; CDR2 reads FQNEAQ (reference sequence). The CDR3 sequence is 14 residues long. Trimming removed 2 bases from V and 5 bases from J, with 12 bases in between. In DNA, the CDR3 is TGTGCCAGCAGCTTAACCGGACAGATATATGGCTACACCTTC. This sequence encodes CASSLTGQIYGYTF.

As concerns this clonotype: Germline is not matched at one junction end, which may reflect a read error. The chain's CDR3 is CASSPGRGTGTQYF. Written as DNA, the CDR3 is TGTGCCAGCAGTCCAGGGCGAGGCACAGGTACGCAGTATTTT. V gene TRBV12-3 or TRBV12-4 combines with J gene TRBJ2-3; TRBD1 might be the D (5 bases). CDR3 length: 14 residues.

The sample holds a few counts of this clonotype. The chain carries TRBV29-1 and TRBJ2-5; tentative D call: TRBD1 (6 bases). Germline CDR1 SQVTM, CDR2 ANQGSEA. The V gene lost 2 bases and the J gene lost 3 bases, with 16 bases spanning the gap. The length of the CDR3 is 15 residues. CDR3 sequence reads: CSVEPGTRGEETQYF. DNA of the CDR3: TGCAGCGTTGAACCCGGGACAAGGGGAGAAGAGACCCAGTACTTC.

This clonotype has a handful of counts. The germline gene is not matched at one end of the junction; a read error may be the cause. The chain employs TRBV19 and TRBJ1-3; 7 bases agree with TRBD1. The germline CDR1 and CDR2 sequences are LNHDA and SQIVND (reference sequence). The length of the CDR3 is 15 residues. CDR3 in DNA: TGTGCCAGTAGCCTAGGGGGCCTTGTTGGAAGCACCATATATTTT. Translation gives CASSLGGLVGSTIYF.

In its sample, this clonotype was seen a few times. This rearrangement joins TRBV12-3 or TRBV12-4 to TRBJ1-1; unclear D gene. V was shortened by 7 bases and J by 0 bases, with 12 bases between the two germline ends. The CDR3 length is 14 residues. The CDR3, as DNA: TGTGCCAGCACTTCGATTCTCCTGAACACTGAAGCTTTCTTT. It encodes CASTSILLNTEAFF.

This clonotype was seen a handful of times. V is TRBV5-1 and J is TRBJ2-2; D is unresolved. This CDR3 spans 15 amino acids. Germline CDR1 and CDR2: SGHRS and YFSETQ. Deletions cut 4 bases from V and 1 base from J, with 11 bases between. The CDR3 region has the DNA TGCGCCAGCAGCCTTCGGGCCGAGAACACCGGGGAGCTGTTTTTT. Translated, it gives CASSLRAENTGELFF.

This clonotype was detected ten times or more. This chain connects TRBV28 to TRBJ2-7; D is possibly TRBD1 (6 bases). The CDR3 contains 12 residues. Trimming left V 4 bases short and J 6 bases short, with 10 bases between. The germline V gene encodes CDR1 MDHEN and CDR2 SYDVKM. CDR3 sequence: CASSWDISEQYF. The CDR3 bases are TGTGCCAGCAGTTGGGACATCTCCGAGCAGTACTTC.

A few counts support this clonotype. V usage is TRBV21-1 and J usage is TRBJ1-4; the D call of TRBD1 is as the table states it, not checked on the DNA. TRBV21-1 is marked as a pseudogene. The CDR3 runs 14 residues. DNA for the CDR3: TGTGCCAGCAGCAAAAGTGGGCGTTGGGAAAAACTGTTTTTT. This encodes CASSKSGRWEKLFF.

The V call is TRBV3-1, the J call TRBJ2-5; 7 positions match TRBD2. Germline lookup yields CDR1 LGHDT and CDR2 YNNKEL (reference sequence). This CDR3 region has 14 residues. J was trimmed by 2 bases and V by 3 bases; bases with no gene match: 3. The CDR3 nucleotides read TGTGCCAGCAGCCAGGGGGGACTACAAGAGACCCAGTACTTC. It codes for CASSQGGLQETQYF.